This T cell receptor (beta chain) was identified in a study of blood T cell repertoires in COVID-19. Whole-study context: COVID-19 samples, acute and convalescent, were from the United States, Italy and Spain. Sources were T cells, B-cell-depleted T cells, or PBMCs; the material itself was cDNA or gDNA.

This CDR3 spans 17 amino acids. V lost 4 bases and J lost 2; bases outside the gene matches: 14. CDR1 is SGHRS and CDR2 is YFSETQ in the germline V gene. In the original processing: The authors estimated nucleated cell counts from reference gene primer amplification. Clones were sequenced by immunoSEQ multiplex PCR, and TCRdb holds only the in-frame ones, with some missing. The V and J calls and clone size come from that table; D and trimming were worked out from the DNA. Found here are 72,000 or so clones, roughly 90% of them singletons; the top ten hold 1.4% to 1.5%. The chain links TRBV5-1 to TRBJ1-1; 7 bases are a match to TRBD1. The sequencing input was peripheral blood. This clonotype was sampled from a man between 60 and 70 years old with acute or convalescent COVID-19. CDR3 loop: CASSPPPGQKLNTEAFF. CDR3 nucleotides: TGCGCCAGCAGCCCACCCCCGGGACAGAAATTAAACACTGAAGCTTTCTTT. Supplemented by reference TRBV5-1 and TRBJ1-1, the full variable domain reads KAGVTQTPRYLIKTRGQQVTLSCSPISGHRSVSWYQQTPGQGLQFLFEYFSETQRNKGNFPGRFSGRQFSNSRSEMNVSTLELGDSALYLCASSPPPGQKLNTEAFFGQGTRLTVV.